Shown below are 27 T cell receptor beta chains from a single sample sequenced in a study of monozygotic twins with inflammatory bowel disease. TCRdb re-analyzed the 5' RACE reads; it lists each CDR3 protein once, without DNA. The table for this sample gives approximately 400,000 distinct CDR3 sequences. What was sequenced was blood. The receptor source for this set is a human donor with ulcerative colitis or Crohn's disease, or a healthy co-twin of an affected twin (not recorded which).

The CDR3 protein is CAWAHRTEAFF. The gene calls are TRBV30 and TRBJ1-1. Germline V gene lookup returns CDR1 GTSNPN and CDR2 SVGIG (reference sequence). The CDR3 has 11 residues.

The V gene is TRBV15, the J gene TRBJ2-1. The CDR3 is 15 residues long. Germline-derived CDR1 and CDR2 are LNHNV and YYDKDF (reference sequence). CDR3 sequence reads: CATSRDQRKYNEQFF. The full variable domain, its missing parts supplied by reference TRBV15 and TRBJ2-1, is DAMVIQNPRYQVTQFGKPVTLSCSQTLNHNVMYWYQQKSSQAPKLLFHYYDKDFNNEADTPDNFQSRRPNTSFCFLDIRSPGLGDTAMYLCATSRDQRKYNEQFFGPGTRLTVL.

V is TRBV15 and J is TRBJ2-3; the TCRdb D gene call, TRBD1, has no DNA to confirm it. This CDR3 is built from 16 residues. The germline gives CDR1 LNHNV, CDR2 YYDKDF (reference sequence). CDR3 in amino acids: CATSSRAGGRTDTQYF.

V usage is TRBV27 and J usage is TRBJ2-7; without DNA, the TCRdb call of TRBD1 cannot be checked. Germline V lookup: CDR1 MNHEY, CDR2 SMNVEV (reference sequence). The CDR3 covers 15 residues. The CDR3: CASSLSYRGRYEQYF.

V and J are TRBV4-1 and TRBJ2-5; there is no DNA to check the TCRdb D call of TRBD2. The CDR3 spans 16 residues. Germline V gene lookup returns CDR1 MGHRA and CDR2 YSYEKL. CDR3 loop: CASSQSGVGAQETQYF.

The chain links TRBV10-3 to TRBJ2-7. Germline assignment: CDR1 ENHRY and CDR2 SYGVKD. The CDR3 has 14 residues. The CDR3 is CAISKEKDSGEQYF.

The chain couples TRBV30 to TRBJ2-1; TCRdb names TRBD1, which stays unverified in the absence of DNA. The CDR3 is 15 amino acids. Germline-derived CDR1 and CDR2 are GTSNPN and SVGIG (reference sequence). This CDR3 is CAWSVYWGQATEQFF.

The chain recombines TRBV20-1 with TRBJ1-6. This CDR3 is built from 17 residues. Germline values: CDR1 DFQATT, CDR2 SNEGSKA (reference sequence). CDR3: CSAPTDSPSTYNSPLHF.

The chain carries TRBV20-1 and TRBJ2-5; TCRdb's assignment of TRBD2 cannot be checked, as there is no DNA. CDR1 is DFQATT, CDR2 SNEGSKA, per germline (reference sequence). The CDR3 covers 15 residues. The CDR3 is CSATQTRMRRETQYF.

V is TRBV5-1 and J is TRBJ2-3. The CDR3 is made up of 15 amino acids. The germline V gene has CDR1 SGHRS and CDR2 YFSETQ. CDR3 in amino acids: CASSLLKPDTDTQYF.

The chain recombines TRBV7-2 with TRBJ2-7; TCRdb's D call, TRBD1, is unchecked because there is no DNA. The CDR3 sequence is 15 residues long. The germline CDR1 and CDR2 sequences are SGHTA and FQGNSA. CDR3 amino acids: CASSLQGTGYYEQYF.

V usage is TRBV27 and J usage is TRBJ2-7. In germline, CDR1 is MNHEY, CDR2 SMNVEV (reference sequence). The CDR3 runs to 13 residues. CDR3 loop: CASSLSGFDEQYF.

This chain links TRBV28 with TRBJ2-3; TCRdb's D call, TRBD2, is unchecked because there is no DNA. Germline values: CDR1 MDHEN, CDR2 SYDVKM. The CDR3 is 16 amino acids. This CDR3 reads CASSFETSGRTDTQYF.

The rearrangement joins TRBV11-2 to TRBJ2-2; TCRdb designates TRBD1, a call that cannot be tested without DNA. Germline V gene data show CDR1 as SGHAT and CDR2 as FQNNGV. This CDR3 comprises 17 residues. CDR3 sequence: CASSLVAGRLWPGELFF. Complete variable domain (other parts from reference TRBV11-2 and TRBJ2-2): EAGVAQSPRYKIIEKRQSVAFWCNPISGHATLYWYQQILGQGPKLLIQFQNNGVVDDSQLPKDRFSAERLKGVDSTLKIQPAKLEDSAVYLCASSLVAGRLWPGELFFGEGSRLTVL.

V gene TRBV11-3 combines with J gene TRBJ2-3; absent DNA, TCRdb's TRBD2 call cannot be checked. The germline V gene has CDR1 SGHNT and CDR2 YENEEA. There are 15 residues in the CDR3. The CDR3 sequence is CASSSRTSEGDTQYF.

This rearrangement joins TRBV20-1 to TRBJ1-2; the D call from TCRdb, TRBD1, cannot be confirmed without DNA. The CDR3 has 13 residues. Germline CDR1 reads DFQATT; CDR2 reads SNEGSKA (reference sequence). CDR3 amino acids: CSASPGGSYGYTF.

This chain joins TRBV11-1 and TRBJ2-2; TCRdb gives TRBD2 as the D gene, but with no DNA this cannot be confirmed. The CDR3 is 15 amino acids. Per the germline V gene, CDR1 is SGHAT and CDR2 is FQDESV (reference sequence). CDR3 in amino acids: CASSLFSGGPGELFF.

The chain couples TRBV20-1 to TRBJ2-1. CDR1 and CDR2 (germline): DFQATT, SNEGSKA (reference sequence). The CDR3 contains 14 residues. The CDR3 reads CSARPSSSYNEQFF.

The chain carries TRBV6-6 and TRBJ1-1; TCRdb's D gene call, TRBD1, goes unchecked for lack of DNA. This CDR3 contains 14 residues. Germline V gives CDR1 MNHNY, CDR2 SVGAGI (reference sequence). The chain's CDR3 is CASSPQGWKAEAFF.

The chain links TRBV7-8 to TRBJ1-5; the D gene TCRdb calls, TRBD1, cannot be checked with no DNA. The CDR3 runs to 18 residues. CDR1 and CDR2 from the germline V gene are SGHVS and FQNEAQ. This chain's CDR3 is CASSSSSLAGQINQPQHF.

This rearrangement joins TRBV5-1 to TRBJ1-2. CDR1 is SGHRS, CDR2 YFSETQ, per germline. There are 13 residues in the CDR3. CDR3 in amino acids: CASSLDRDYGYTF.

This chain uses TRBV30 with TRBJ1-4; absent DNA, TCRdb's TRBD1 call cannot be checked. The germline gives CDR1 GTSNPN, CDR2 SVGIG (reference sequence). This CDR3 spans 14 amino acids. CDR3: CAWSHRVTNEKLFF.

The V call is TRBV20-1, the J call TRBJ2-1; TCRdb returns TRBD2, unconfirmable since there is no DNA. Germline loops: CDR1 DFQATT, CDR2 SNEGSKA (reference sequence). CDR3 length equals 13 residues. CDR3 region: CSARRGLNNEQFF.

V usage is TRBV30 and J usage is TRBJ2-2. Germline assignment: CDR1 GTSNPN and CDR2 SVGIG (reference sequence). The CDR3 length is 14 residues. The CDR3 protein is CAWTMTRYTGELFF.

The CDR3 spells CASSTHRGRDEKLFF. The chain carries TRBV27 and TRBJ1-4; TCRdb calls TRBD1, which cannot be checked without DNA. Germline lookup yields CDR1 MNHEY and CDR2 SMNVEV (reference sequence). The CDR3 consists of 15 residues.

V is TRBV5-1 and J is TRBJ1-3. Germline V gives CDR1 SGHRS, CDR2 YFSETQ. This CDR3 contains 11 residues. CDR3 protein: CASTTGNTIYF.

This chain uses TRBV15 with TRBJ1-3; TCRdb's D call of TRBD1 is untestable without DNA. Looked up from germline, CDR1 is LNHNV and CDR2 is YYDKDF (reference sequence). This CDR3 comprises 16 residues. The CDR3 sequence: CATSRANTGHGNTIYF.